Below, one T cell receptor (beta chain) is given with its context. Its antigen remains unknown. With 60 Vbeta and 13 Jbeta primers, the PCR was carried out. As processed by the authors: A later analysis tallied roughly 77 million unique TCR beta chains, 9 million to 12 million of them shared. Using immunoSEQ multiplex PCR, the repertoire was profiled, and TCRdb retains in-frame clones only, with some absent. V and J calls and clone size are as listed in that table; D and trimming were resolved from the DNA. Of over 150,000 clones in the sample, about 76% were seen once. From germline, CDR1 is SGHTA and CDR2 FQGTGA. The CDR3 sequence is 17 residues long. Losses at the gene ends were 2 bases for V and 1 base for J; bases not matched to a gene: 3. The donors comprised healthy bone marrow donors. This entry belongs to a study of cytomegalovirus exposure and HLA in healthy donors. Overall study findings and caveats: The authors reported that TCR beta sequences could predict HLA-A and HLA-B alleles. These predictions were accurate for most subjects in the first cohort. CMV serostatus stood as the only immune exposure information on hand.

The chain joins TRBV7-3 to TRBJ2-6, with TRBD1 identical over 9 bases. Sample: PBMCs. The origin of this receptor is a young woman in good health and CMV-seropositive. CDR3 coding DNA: TGTGCCAGCAGCTTAGAGGGACAGGGTTCTGGGGCCAACGTCCTGACTTTC. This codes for CASSLEGQGSGANVLTF.